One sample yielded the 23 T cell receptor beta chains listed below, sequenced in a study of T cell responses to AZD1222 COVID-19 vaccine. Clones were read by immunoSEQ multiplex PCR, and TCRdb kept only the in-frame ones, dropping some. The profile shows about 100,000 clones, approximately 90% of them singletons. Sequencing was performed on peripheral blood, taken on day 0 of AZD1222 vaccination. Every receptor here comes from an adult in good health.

In nucleotides, the CDR3 is TGTGCCAGCAGCTTAATGCGGACGAACACTGAAGCTTTCTTT. It translates to CASSLMRTNTEAFF. The chain has TRBV11-1 and TRBJ1-1; no definite D call. The V and J ends lost 2 bases and 1 base respectively, with 8 bases between them. The germline V gene encodes CDR1 SGHAT and CDR2 FQDESV (reference sequence). The CDR3 is 14 residues long.

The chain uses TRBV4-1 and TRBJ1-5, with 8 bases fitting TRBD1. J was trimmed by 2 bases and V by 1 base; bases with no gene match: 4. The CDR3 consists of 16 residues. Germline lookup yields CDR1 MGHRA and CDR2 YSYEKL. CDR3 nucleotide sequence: TGCGCCAGCAGCCAAGGACAGGGGCACGGCAATCAGCCCCAGCATTTT. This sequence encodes CASSQGQGHGNQPQHF.

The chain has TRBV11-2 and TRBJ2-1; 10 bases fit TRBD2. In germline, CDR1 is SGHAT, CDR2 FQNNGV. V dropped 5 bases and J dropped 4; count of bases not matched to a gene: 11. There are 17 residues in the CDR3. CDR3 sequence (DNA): TGTGCCAGCAGCCCCTCGGCCTCTAGCGGGGGATACAATGAGCAGTTCTTC. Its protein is CASSPSASSGGYNEQFF. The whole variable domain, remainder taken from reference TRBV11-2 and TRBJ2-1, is EAGVAQSPRYKIIEKRQSVAFWCNPISGHATLYWYQQILGQGPKLLIQFQNNGVVDDSQLPKDRFSAERLKGVDSTLKIQPAKLEDSAVYLCASSPSASSGGYNEQFFGPGTRLTVL.

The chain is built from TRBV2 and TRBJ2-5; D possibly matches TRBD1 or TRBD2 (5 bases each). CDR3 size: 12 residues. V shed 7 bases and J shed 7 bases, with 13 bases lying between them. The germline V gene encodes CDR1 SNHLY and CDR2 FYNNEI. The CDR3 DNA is TGTGCCAGCAATCTAGCTACAGGGACCCAGTACTTC. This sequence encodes CASNLATGTQYF.

The CDR3 loop is CASSSRQSSVGYTF. DNA of the CDR3: TGTGCCAGCAGCTCCCGACAGTCCAGCGTTGGCTACACCTTC. This chain uses TRBV9 with TRBJ1-2; maybe TRBD1 (5 bases). The ends were cut back, 4 bases at V and 7 bases at J, with 17 bases in the middle. This CDR3 spans 14 amino acids. Germline-derived CDR1 and CDR2 are SGDLS and YYNGEE.

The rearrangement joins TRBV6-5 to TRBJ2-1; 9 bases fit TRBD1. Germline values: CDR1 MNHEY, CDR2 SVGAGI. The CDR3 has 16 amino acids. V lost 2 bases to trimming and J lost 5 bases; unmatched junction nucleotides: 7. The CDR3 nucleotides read TGTGCCAGCAGTTACGGTGGGACAGGGCCAGACAATGAGCAGTTCTTC. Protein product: CASSYGGTGPDNEQFF.

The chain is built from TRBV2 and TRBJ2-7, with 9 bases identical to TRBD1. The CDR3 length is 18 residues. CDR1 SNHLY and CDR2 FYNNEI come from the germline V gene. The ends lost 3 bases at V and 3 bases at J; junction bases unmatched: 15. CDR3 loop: CASSDSADRGALYYEQYF. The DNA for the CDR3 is TGTGCCAGCAGTGACTCCGCCGACAGGGGGGCCCTTTACTACGAGCAGTACTTC.

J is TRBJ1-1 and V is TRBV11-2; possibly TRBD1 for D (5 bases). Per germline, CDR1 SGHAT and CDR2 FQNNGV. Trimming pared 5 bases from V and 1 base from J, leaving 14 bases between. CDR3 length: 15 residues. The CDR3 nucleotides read TGTGCCAGCAGCCAGACAGCTAACTCGAACACTGAAGCTTTCTTT. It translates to CASSQTANSNTEAFF.

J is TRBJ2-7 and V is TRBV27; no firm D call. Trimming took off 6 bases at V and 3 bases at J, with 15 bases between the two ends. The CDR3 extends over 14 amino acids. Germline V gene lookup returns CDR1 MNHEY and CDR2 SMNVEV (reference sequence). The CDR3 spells CASSPELPVYEQYF. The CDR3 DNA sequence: TGTGCCAGCAGCCCAGAGCTTCCAGTCTACGAGCAGTACTTC.

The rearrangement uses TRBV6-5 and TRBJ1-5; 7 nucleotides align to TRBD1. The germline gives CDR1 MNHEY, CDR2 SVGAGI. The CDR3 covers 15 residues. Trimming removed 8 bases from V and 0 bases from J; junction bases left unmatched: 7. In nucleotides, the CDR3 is TGTGCCAGCGTGGGGACAGACCGTAGCAATCAGCCCCAGCATTTT. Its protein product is CASVGTDRSNQPQHF.

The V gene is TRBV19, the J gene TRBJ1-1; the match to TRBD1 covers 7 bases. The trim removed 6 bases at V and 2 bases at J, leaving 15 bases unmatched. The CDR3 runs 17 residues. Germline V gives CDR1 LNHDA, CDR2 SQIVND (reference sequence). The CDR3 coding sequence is TGTGCCAGTAGCCCTAGGGGGCTAGTTGAGGGAAACACTGAAGCTTTCTTT. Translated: CASSPRGLVEGNTEAFF.

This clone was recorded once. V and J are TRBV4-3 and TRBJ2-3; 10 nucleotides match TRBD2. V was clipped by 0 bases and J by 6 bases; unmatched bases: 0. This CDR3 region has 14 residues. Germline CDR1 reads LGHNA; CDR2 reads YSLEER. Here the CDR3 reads CASSQELAGDTQYF. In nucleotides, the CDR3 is TGCGCCAGCAGCCAAGAACTAGCGGGGGATACGCAGTATTTT.

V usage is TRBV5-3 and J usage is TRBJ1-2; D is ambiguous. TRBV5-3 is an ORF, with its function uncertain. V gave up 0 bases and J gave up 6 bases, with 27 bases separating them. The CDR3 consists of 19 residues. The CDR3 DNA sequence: TGTGCCAGAAGCTTGGAGCAGTTTAGCGCTGGGAAGAGTGTGGATGGCTACACCTTC. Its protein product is CARSLEQFSAGKSVDGYTF.

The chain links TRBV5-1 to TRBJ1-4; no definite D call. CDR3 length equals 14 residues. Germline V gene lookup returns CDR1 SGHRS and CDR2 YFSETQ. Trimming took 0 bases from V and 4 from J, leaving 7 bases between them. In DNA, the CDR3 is TGCGCCAGCAGCTTGGACGGATTTAATGAAAAACTGTTTTTT. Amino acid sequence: CASSLDGFNEKLFF.

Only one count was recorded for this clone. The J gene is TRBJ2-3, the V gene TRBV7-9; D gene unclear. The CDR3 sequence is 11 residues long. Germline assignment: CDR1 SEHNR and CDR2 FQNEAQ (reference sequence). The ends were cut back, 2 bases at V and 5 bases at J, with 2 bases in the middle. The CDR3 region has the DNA TGTGCCAGCAGCTTAAAAGATACGCAGTATTTT. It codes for CASSLKDTQYF.

The chain's CDR3 is CASRTAGNTGELFF. CDR3 nucleotide sequence: TGTGCCAGCAGGACCGCCGGTAACACCGGGGAGCTGTTTTTT. This chain uses TRBV28 with TRBJ2-2, with D unclear. This CDR3 is 14 amino acids long. V lost 6 bases, J lost 2 bases, and 10 bases lay in between. Per the germline V gene, CDR1 is MDHEN and CDR2 is SYDVKM.

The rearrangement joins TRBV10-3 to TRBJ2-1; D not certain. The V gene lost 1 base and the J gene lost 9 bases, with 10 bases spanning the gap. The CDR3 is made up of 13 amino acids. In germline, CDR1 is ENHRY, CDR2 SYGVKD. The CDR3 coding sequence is TGTGCCATCAGTGAGTTGGGGTCGGGTGAGCAGTTCTTC. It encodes CAISELGSGEQFF.

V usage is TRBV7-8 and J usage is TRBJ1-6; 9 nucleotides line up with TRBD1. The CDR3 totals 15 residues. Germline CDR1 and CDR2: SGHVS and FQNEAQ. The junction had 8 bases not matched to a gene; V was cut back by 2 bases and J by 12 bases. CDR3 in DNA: TGTGCCAGCAGCTTACCCATGACAGGGGGAGGACCCCTCCACTTT. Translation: CASSLPMTGGGPLHF.

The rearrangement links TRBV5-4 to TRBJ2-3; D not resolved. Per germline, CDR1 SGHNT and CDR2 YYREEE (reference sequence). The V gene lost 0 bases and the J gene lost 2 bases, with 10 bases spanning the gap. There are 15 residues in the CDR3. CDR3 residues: CASSLDAYSTDTQYF. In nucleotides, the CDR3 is TGTGCCAGCAGCTTGGACGCCTACTCCACAGATACGCAGTATTTT.

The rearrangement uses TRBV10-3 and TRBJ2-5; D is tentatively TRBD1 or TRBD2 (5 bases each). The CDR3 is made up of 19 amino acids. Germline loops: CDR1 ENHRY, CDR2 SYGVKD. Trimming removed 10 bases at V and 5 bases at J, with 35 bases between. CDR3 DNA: TGTGCCACTCCAGTTTGGGTAAGGAAATCTGGGACGGTCGGGGAGACCCAGTACTTC. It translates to CATPVWVRKSGTVGETQYF.

CDR3 coding DNA: TGTGCCAGTAGTATTATGTCGGGACAGGGATCCTACGAGCAGTACTTC. Translating gives CASSIMSGQGSYEQYF. The chain links TRBV19 to TRBJ2-7; 9 bases are shared with TRBD1. Germline V gives CDR1 LNHDA, CDR2 SQIVND (reference sequence). Trimming took 3 bases from V and 1 from J; bases not matched to a gene: 7. The CDR3 runs 16 residues.

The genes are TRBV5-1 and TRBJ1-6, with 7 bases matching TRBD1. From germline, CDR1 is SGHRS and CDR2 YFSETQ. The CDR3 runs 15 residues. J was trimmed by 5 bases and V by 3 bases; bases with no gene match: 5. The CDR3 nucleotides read TGCGCCAGCAGCTGGGGGACAGAGAATAATTCACCCCTCCACTTT. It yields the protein CASSWGTENNSPLHF.

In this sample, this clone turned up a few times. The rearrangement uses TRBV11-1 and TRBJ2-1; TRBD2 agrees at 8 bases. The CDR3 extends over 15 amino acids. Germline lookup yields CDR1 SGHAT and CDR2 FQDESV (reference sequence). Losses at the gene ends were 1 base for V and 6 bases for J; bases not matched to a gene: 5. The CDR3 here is CASSLGRGGLNEQFF. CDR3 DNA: TGTGCCAGCAGCTTAGGCCGGGGGGGCCTCAATGAGCAGTTCTTC.